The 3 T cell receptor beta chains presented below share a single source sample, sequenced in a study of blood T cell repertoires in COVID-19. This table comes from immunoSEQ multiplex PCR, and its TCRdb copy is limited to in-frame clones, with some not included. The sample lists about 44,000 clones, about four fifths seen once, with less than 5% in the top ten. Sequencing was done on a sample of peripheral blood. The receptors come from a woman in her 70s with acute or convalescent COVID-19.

DNA for the CDR3: TGTGCCAGCAGCTTTGAGGGAGGGCCCTCCGAGCAGTACTTC. Translated, it gives CASSFEGGPSEQYF. The chain is built from TRBV7-9 and TRBJ2-7, with 7 bases identical to TRBD2. Germline V lookup: CDR1 SEHNR, CDR2 FQNEAQ (reference sequence). The CDR3 is made up of 14 amino acids. J gave up 6 bases and V 3 bases, and 8 bases lay outside the gene matches. The complete variable domain, with remaining parts taken from reference TRBV7-9 and TRBJ2-7, reads DTGVSQNPRHKITKRGQNVTFRCDPISEHNRLYWYRQTLGQGPEFLTYFQNEAQLEKSRLLSDRFSAERPKGSFSTLEIQRTEQGDSAMYLCASSFEGGPSEQYFGPGTRLTVT.

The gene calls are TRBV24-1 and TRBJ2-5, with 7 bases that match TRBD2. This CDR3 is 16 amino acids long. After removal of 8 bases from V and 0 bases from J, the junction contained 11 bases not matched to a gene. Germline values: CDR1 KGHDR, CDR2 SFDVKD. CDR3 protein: CATKGGSPNNQETQYF. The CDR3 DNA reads TGTGCCACCAAGGGCGGGAGCCCCAACAACCAAGAGACCCAGTACTTC.

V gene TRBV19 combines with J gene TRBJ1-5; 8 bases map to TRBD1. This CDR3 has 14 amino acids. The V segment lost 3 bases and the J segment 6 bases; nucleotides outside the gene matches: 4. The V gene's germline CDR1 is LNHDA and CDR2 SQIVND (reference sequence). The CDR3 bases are TGTGCCAGTAGTATGACAGGGGCACGTCAGCCCCAGCATTTT. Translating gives CASSMTGARQPQHF.